This paragraph reports one TCR beta chain. This entry comes from a study of control samples from healthy donors and cancer patients. Data came from immunoSEQ multiplex PCR; TCRdb stores just in-frame clones and leaves some out. This table holds about 190,000 clones. J lost 3 bases, V lost 8 bases, and 17 bases had no gene match. The CDR3 extends over 17 amino acids. Germline V gene lookup returns CDR1 MDHEN and CDR2 SYDVKM. The TCR was taken from a woman in her thirties in good health. The rearrangement uses TRBV28 and TRBJ1-1, with 8 bases aligning to TRBD1. Sample: blood. The CDR3 is CASLTVDRDWGDTEAFF. CDR3 nucleotides: TGTGCCAGCCTCACCGTGGACAGGGACTGGGGCGACACTGAAGCTTTCTTT.